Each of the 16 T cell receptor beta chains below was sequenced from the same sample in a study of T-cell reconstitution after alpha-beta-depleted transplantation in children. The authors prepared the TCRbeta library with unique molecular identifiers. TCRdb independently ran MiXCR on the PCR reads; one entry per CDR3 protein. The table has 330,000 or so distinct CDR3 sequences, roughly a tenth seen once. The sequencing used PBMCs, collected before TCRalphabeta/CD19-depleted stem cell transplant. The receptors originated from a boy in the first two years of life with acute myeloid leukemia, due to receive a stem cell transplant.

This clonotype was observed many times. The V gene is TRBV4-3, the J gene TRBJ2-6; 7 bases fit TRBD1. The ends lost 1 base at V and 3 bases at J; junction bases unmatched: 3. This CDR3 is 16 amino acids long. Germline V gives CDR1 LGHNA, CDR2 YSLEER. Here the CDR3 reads CASSQGGGVGANVLTF. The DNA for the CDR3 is TGCGCCAGCAGCCAAGGAGGGGGCGTTGGGGCCAACGTCCTGACTTTC.

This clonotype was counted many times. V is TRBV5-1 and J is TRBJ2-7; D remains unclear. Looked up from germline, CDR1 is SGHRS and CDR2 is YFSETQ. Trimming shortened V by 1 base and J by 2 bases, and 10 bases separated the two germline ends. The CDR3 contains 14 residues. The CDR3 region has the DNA TGCGCCAGCAGCTTGCGGGTGGAAGCCTACGAGCAGTACTTC. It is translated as CASSLRVEAYEQYF.

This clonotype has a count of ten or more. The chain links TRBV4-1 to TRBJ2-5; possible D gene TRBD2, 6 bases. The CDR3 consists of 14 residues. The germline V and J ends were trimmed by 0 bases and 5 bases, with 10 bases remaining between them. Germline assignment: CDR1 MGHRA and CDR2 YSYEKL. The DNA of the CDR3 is TGCGCCAGCAGCCAAGACCCAGGGAGGGAGACCCAGTACTTC. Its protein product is CASSQDPGRETQYF.

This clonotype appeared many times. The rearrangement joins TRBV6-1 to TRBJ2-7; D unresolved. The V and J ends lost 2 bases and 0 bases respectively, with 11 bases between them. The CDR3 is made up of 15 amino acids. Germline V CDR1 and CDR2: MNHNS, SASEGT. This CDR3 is CASSEIGYSSYEQYF. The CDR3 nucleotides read TGTGCCAGCAGTGAAATCGGGTACTCCTCCTACGAGCAGTACTTC.

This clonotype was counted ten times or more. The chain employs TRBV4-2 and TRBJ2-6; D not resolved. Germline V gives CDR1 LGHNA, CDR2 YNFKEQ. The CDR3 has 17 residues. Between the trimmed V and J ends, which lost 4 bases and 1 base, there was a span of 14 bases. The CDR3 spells CASSRRIAGSGANVLTF. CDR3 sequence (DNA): TGTGCCAGCAGCCGTCGAATAGCTGGATCTGGGGCCAACGTCCTGACTTTC.

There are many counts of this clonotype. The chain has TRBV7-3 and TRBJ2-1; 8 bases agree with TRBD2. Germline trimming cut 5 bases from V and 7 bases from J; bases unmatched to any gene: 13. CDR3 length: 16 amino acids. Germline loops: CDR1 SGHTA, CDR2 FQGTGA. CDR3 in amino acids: CASSPGGSGRLNEQFF. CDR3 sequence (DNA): TGTGCCAGCAGCCCCGGGGGAAGCGGGAGACTTAATGAGCAGTTCTTC. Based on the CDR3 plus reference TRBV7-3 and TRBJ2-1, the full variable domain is GAGVSQTPSNKVTEKGKYVELRCDPISGHTALYWYRQSLGQGPEFLIYFQGTGAADDSGLPNDRFFAVRPEGSVSTLKIQRTERGDSAVYLCASSPGGSGRLNEQFFGPGTRLTVL.

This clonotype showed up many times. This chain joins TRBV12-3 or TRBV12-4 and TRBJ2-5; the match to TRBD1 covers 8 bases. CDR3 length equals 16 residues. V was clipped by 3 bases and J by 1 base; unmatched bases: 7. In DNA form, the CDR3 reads TGTGCCAGCAGTTTCCGACAGGGGTTATCCCAAGAGACCCAGTACTTC. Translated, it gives CASSFRQGLSQETQYF.

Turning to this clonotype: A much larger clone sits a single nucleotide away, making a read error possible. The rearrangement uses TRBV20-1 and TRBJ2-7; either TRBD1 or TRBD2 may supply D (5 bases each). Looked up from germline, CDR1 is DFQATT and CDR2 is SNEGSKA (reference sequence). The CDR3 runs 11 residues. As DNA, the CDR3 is TGCAGTGCTCTCGGTCGGGACGATCAGTACTTC. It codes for CSALGRDDQYF.

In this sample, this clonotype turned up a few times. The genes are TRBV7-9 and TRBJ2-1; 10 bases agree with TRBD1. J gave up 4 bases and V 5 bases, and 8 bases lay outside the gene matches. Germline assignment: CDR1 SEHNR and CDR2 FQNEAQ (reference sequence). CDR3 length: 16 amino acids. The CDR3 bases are TGTGCCAGCAGCCCCTCCGGGACAGGGGTTTACAATGAGCAGTTCTTC. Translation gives CASSPSGTGVYNEQFF.

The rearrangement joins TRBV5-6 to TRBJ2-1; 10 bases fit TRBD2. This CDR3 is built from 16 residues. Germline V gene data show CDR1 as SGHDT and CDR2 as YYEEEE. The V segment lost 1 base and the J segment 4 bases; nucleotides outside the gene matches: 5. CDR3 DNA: TGTGCCAGCAGCTTGAGCGGGGGGGTCCTTTACAATGAGCAGTTCTTC. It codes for CASSLSGGVLYNEQFF.

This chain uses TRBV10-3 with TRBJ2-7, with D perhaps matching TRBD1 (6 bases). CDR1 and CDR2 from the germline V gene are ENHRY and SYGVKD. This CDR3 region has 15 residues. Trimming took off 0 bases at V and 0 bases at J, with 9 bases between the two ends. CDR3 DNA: TGTGCCATCAGTGAGTCCAGAGGGGGCTCCTACGAGCAGTACTTC. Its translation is CAISESRGGSYEQYF.

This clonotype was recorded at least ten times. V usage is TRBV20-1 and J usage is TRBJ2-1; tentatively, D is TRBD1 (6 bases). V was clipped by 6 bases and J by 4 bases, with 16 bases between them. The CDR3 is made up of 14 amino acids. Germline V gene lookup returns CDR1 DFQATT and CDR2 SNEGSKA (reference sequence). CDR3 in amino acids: CSASQGSVYNEQFF. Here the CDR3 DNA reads TGCAGTGCCTCACAGGGCTCCGTTTACAATGAGCAGTTCTTC.

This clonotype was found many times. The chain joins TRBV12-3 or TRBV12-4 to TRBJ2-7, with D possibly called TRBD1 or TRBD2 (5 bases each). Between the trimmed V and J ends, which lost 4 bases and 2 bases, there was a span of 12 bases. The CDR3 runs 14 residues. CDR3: CASSSLGVTYEQYF. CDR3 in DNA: TGTGCCAGCAGTTCCTTGGGGGTAACCTACGAGCAGTACTTC.

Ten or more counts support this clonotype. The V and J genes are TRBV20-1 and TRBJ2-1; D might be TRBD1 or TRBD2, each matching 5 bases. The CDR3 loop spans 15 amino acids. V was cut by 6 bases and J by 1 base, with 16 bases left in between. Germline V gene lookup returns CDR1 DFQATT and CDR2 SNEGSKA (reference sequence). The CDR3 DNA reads TGCAGTGCCGGGACGGGCAGGGCATCCTACAATGAGCAGTTCTTC. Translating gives CSAGTGRASYNEQFF.

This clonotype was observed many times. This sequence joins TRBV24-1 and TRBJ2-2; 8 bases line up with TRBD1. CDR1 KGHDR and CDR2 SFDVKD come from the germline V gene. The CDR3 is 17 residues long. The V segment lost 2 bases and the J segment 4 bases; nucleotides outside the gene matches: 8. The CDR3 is CATSDSLDRESTGELFF. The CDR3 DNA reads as TGTGCCACCAGTGATTCACTGGACAGGGAGAGCACCGGGGAGCTGTTTTTT.

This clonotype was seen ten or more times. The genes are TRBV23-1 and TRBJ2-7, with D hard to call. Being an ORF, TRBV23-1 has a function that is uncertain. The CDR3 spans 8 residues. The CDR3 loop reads CASSHHKV. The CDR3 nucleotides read TGCGCCAGCAGTCACCACAAGGTC.